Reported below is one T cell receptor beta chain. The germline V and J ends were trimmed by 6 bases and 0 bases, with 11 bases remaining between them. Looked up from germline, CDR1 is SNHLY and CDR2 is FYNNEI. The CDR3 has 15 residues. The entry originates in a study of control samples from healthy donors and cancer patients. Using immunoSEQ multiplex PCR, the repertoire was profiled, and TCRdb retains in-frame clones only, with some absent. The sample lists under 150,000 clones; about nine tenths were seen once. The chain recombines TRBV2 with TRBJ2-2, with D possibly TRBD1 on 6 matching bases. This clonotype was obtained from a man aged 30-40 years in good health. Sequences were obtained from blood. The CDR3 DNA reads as TGTGCCAGCAGCCCGCAGGGGCCGAACACCGGGGAGCTGTTTTTT. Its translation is CASSPQGPNTGELFF.